The entry below gives a single TCR beta chain sequence along with its context. This sample stems from a study of blood T cell repertoires in COVID-19. Study as a whole: PBMCs, B-cell-depleted T cells, or T cells were the source of the cDNA or gDNA that made up the material.

The germline V and J ends were trimmed by 3 bases and 4 bases, with 16 bases remaining between them. The germline CDR1 and CDR2 sequences are MGHDK and SYGVNS. This CDR3 is built from 17 residues. Method: immunoSEQ multiplex PCR; TCRdb's copy keeps in-frame clones and lacks some. Of roughly 77,000 clones in the sample, under 80% were seen once. This chain joins TRBV25-1 and TRBJ2-6, with D hard to call. The material sequenced was peripheral blood. The origin of this receptor is a human donor in a cohort sampled during active COVID-19. CDR3 sequence (DNA): TGTGCCAGCAGTGACAATTCAATCACACAGGGGGCCAACGTCCTGACTTTC. Amino acids: CASSDNSITQGANVLTF.